The entry below describes one TCR beta chain. Its specificity is not known. Investigators took 8 to 10 milliliters of peripheral blood from every donor. The source of the sample is a study of blood T cells in healthy people across ages. PCR was performed a second time for about 6 to 11 cycles using a sample-barcoded 5' primer and a J-beta primer mix. TCRdb redid the calling of the 5' RACE reads with MiXCR, one entry per CDR3 protein. Among about 830,000 distinct CDR3 sequences, around 62% were seen once, and the ten largest hold 28%. Whole-study findings and limits: PBMC samples, being unsorted, prevented any conclusive comparison of naive and antigen-experienced cells.

This CDR3 is 16 amino acids long. Germline V gene sequence: CDR1 SGHTA, CDR2 FQGNSA. This TCR came from a man aged 25-45 years in good health. V usage is TRBV7-2 and J usage is TRBJ2-4; 8 bases are shared with TRBD1. The tail of the sequence fits TRBJ2-7 better, so the J call may be wrong. Sequences were obtained from blood. The CDR3: CASSYIGTGWTYEQYF. The DNA for the CDR3 is TGTGCCAGCAGCTATATCGGGACAGGATGGACCTACGAGCAGTACTTC.